Listed below are T cell receptor beta chains from one sample, sequenced in a study of CD8 T cells in ankylosing spondylitis. TCRdb passed the 5' RACE reads through MiXCR, listing each CDR3 protein once. Of hundreds of thousands of distinct CDR3 sequences listed, 20% to 30% are singletons. Sequenced input: blood, either unsorted or a sorted T cell fraction (not recorded which). Receptors originate from a male donor with ankylosing spondylitis or in good health (not recorded which). Each CDR3 is given with its conserved first and last residue. A D gene is named only where the DNA matches it firmly.

J gene | D gene | V gene | CDR3 protein
TRBJ1-1 | TRBD1 | TRBV11-2 | CASSLVPGQGGPEAFF
TRBJ2-3 | TRBD1 | TRBV12-3/TRBV12-4 | CASSDYRGVADTQYF
TRBJ2-2 | - | TRBV12-3/TRBV12-4 | CASSPRSGDTGELFF
TRBJ2-2 | - | TRBV5-1 | CASSLVTSGTGELFF
TRBJ2-3 | TRBD2 | TRBV7-3 | CASSSLRLAGGADTQYF
TRBJ2-1 | - | TRBV4-3 | CASSQDAPSGYNEQFF
TRBJ1-2 | TRBD1 | TRBV12-3/TRBV12-4 | CASSPGQGSGYTF
TRBJ2-2 | TRBD1 | TRBV5-1 | CASSLEQGVNHFGTGELFF
TRBJ1-1 | - | TRBV20-1 | CSAPWAGRTEAFF
TRBJ2-2 | TRBD1 | TRBV7-9 | CASSPWTGRGRELFF
TRBJ2-7 | - | TRBV5-1 | CASSLKGLRGEQYF
TRBJ2-7 | - | TRBV6-1 | CASSRQGPTYEQYF
TRBJ1-1 | - | TRBV25-1 | CASSSRAGTEAFF
TRBJ2-7 | - | TRBV20-1 | CSARDPMRESDEQYF
TRBJ2-5 | TRBD2 | TRBV7-9 | CTSSLDLAGVPSETQYF
TRBJ2-2 | - | TRBV24-1 | CATGPTTGELFF
TRBJ1-1 | TRBD1 | TRBV20-1 | CSARVGQGRTEAFF
TRBJ2-1 | TRBD2 | TRBV20-1 | CSARDSGRGYNEQFF
TRBJ2-2 | TRBD2 | TRBV7-2 | CASSPRLGRGTGELFF
TRBJ2-7 | - | TRBV6-5 | CASSHRDTNYEQYF
TRBJ2-3 | - | TRBV20-1 | CSARPGIAASDTQYF
TRBJ2-7 | - | TRBV20-1 | CSATTAGTLSYEQYF
TRBJ2-1 | - | TRBV25-1 | CASSADRSSYNEQFF
TRBJ2-7 | - | TRBV20-1 | CSARDGALSSYEQYF
TRBJ2-1 | - | TRBV20-1 | CSGGPSYNEQFF
TRBJ1-1 | - | TRBV12-3/TRBV12-4 | CASALTPEEAFF
TRBJ2-3 | - | TRBV5-1 | CASSFRDTDTQYF
TRBJ2-7 | - | TRBV5-4 | CASSGTDGYEQYF
TRBJ1-5 | - | TRBV29-1 | CSVVWGNTGRSNQPQHF